This is a list of T cell receptor beta chains from one sample in a study of control samples from healthy donors and cancer patients. Data came from immunoSEQ multiplex PCR; TCRdb stores just in-frame clones and leaves some out. Of about 54,000 clones listed, 95% to 97% are singletons. The sequencing sample was made of blood. These receptors all stem from a woman aged 30 to 39 in good health. The CDR3 runs from the conserved cysteine through the conserved F or W. The order of the fields is CDR3 length, J gene, V gene, clone size, D gene, CDR3 DNA, CDR3 protein. A D gene is named only where the DNA matches it firmly. The size of a clone is reported for some rows only, either as once, few or many, or as a class for expanded clones.

length: 14; J: TRBJ1-6; V: TRBV19; size: -; D: -; DNA: TGTGCCAGTAGCCCCGACAGTTTCAATTCACCCCTCCACTTT; CDR3: CASSPDSFNSPLHF
length: 15; J: TRBJ1-1; V: TRBV12-5; size: -; D: TRBD1; DNA: TGTGCTAGCCTCAACCAGGACAGGGGGAACACTGAAGCTTTCTTT; CDR3: CASLNQDRGNTEAFF
length: 15; J: TRBJ2-1; V: TRBV7-9; size: -; D: TRBD2; DNA: TGTGCCAGCAGCCCGGGACTAGCGGCCTACAATGAGCAGTTCTTC; CDR3: CASSPGLAAYNEQFF
length: 13; J: TRBJ2-5; V: TRBV2; size: -; D: -; DNA: TGTGCCAGCAGCCCCGCCGGAGAAGAGACCCAGTACTTC; CDR3: CASSPAGEETQYF
length: 15; J: TRBJ2-1; V: TRBV2; size: -; D: TRBD2; DNA: TGTGCCAGCCGGGGACTAGCGGGAGGGTACAATGAGCAGTTCTTC; CDR3: CASRGLAGGYNEQFF
length: 15; J: TRBJ2-1; V: TRBV28; size: -; D: TRBD2; DNA: TGTGCCAGCACCCGTAGCGGGAGGGCCCCAAATGAGCAGTTCTTC; CDR3: CASTRSGRAPNEQFF
length: 13; J: TRBJ2-5; V: TRBV27; size: -; D: TRBD2; DNA: TGTGCCAGCAGTTTCAGAGGGAGGGAAACCCAGTACTTC; CDR3: CASSFRGRETQYF
length: 12; J: TRBJ2-7; V: TRBV29-1; size: -; D: -; DNA: TGCAGCGTTGCAGGGTCCGACTACGAGCAGTACTTC; CDR3: CSVAGSDYEQYF
length: 16; J: TRBJ2-1; V: TRBV28; size: -; D: TRBD2; DNA: TGTGCCAGCAGTGGAAGCTTTGCGGGAGACTACAATGAGCAGTTCTTC; CDR3: CASSGSFAGDYNEQFF
length: 17; J: TRBJ2-5; V: TRBV2; size: -; D: TRBD2; DNA: TGTGCCAGCGGGGGGCGGGTGCTAGCGGGAGTTGAAGAGACCCAGTACTTC; CDR3: CASGGRVLAGVEETQYF
length: 17; J: TRBJ1-3; V: TRBV2; size: -; D: -; DNA: TGTGCCAGCAGTGTGTCCGGAAACCATTACTCTGGAAACACCATATATTTT; CDR3: CASSVSGNHYSGNTIYF
length: 15; J: TRBJ2-2; V: TRBV18; size: few; D: -; DNA: TGTGCCAGCTCACCACTCTCTCGGGTCCCCGGGGAGCTGTTTTTT; CDR3: CASSPLSRVPGELFF
length: 20; J: TRBJ2-7; V: TRBV6-1; size: -; D: TRBD2; DNA: TGTGCCAGCAGTGACAGAACAGGGATCCCGAAACTAGCGGAGCCATACGAGCAGTACTTC; CDR3: CASSDRTGIPKLAEPYEQYF
length: 14; J: TRBJ1-6; V: TRBV6-1; size: once; D: -; DNA: TGTGCCAGCAGTGATGGGGCCGATAATTCACCCCTCCACTTT; CDR3: CASSDGADNSPLHF
length: 11; J: TRBJ2-7; V: TRBV2; size: -; D: -; DNA: TGTGCCAGCAGTGAGTGGGACGAGCAGTACTTC; CDR3: CASSEWDEQYF
length: 13; J: TRBJ1-5; V: TRBV6-5; size: -; D: -; DNA: TGTGCCAGCAGTTACTCGAGGAGTCAGCCCCAGCATTTT; CDR3: CASSYSRSQPQHF
length: 15; J: TRBJ2-7; V: TRBV4-1; size: once; D: -; DNA: TGCGCCAGCAGCCAAGGAAAAGAGAGAACCTACGAGCAGTACTTC; CDR3: CASSQGKERTYEQYF
length: 14; J: TRBJ2-2; V: TRBV10-2; size: -; D: TRBD2; DNA: TGCGCCAGCAGGGGACTAGCGGGAGTAGGGGAGCTGTTTTTT; CDR3: CASRGLAGVGELFF
length: 14; J: TRBJ1-1; V: TRBV13; size: -; D: -; DNA: TGTGCCAGCACCAAGAGGGGAACTATTCCTGAAGCTTTCTTT; CDR3: CASTKRGTIPEAFF
length: 14; J: TRBJ1-2; V: TRBV2; size: -; D: TRBD1; DNA: TGTGCCAGCAGCGAGGACAGGGGAGGCTATGGCTACACCTTC; CDR3: CASSEDRGGYGYTF
length: 18; J: TRBJ1-2; V: TRBV4-1; size: -; D: TRBD1; DNA: TGCGCCAGCAGCCAAGCCCAAGACGGGACAGTTTTTGGATATGGCTACACCTTC; CDR3: CASSQAQDGTVFGYGYTF
length: 12; J: TRBJ2-7; V: TRBV2; size: -; D: -; DNA: TGTGCCAGCAGTGATAGGGTTCCCGAGCAGTACTTC; CDR3: CASSDRVPEQYF
length: 15; J: TRBJ2-5; V: TRBV7-9; size: -; D: -; DNA: TGTGCCAGCAGCTTACCAGGACCCCGGGGCGAGACCCAGTACTTC; CDR3: CASSLPGPRGETQYF
length: 12; J: TRBJ2-1; V: TRBV9; size: -; D: -; DNA: TGTGCCAGCAGCGTAGGGGGGACACTTAAGTTCTTC; CDR3: CASSVGGTLKFF
length: 12; J: TRBJ2-3; V: TRBV9; size: -; D: -; DNA: TGTGCCAGCAGCGTAGGGGAGGATACGCAGTATTTT; CDR3: CASSVGEDTQYF
length: 13; J: TRBJ2-1; V: TRBV28; size: -; D: -; DNA: TGTGCCAGCAGCCGACCCATATACAATGAGCAGTTCTTC; CDR3: CASSRPIYNEQFF
length: 13; J: TRBJ1-2; V: TRBV19; size: -; D: -; DNA: TGTGCCAGTGCACCGACCTGGAACTATGGCTACACCTTC; CDR3: CASAPTWNYGYTF
length: 14; J: TRBJ2-7; V: TRBV18; size: -; D: -; DNA: TGTGCCAGCTCACCACTCCCGGCTGGTGACGAGCAGTACTTC; CDR3: CASSPLPAGDEQYF
length: 16; J: TRBJ2-7; V: TRBV28; size: -; D: -; DNA: TGTGCCAGCAGTTTGCGTACTAGCTCTCTCTCCTACGAGCAGTACTTC; CDR3: CASSLRTSSLSYEQYF
length: 16; J: TRBJ2-1; V: TRBV7-8; size: -; D: TRBD2; DNA: TGTGCCAGCCGCGGGGGGCGCAGGTCGATTGGCAATGAGCAGTTCTTC; CDR3: CASRGGRRSIGNEQFF